Listed below are T cell receptor beta chains from one sample, sequenced in a study of radiotherapy plus CTLA-4 blockade in lung cancer. Method: immunoSEQ multiplex PCR; TCRdb's copy keeps in-frame clones and lacks some. Here the sample spans about 97,000 clones, 65% to 80% being singletons. Sequencing was performed on peripheral blood, taken from a patient treated with radiotherapy plus ipilimumab. The source is a human donor with non-small cell lung cancer who had a partial response to radiotherapy plus ipilimumab. Some clones in this sample may be carry-over from other donors' samples. CDR3s include the opening cysteine and the closing phenylalanine or tryptophan. The order of the fields is D gene, J gene, CDR3 length, V gene, clone size, CDR3 DNA, CDR3 protein. D genes are given only for firm matches. Expanded clones are given a class, and other clones once, few, many or no size at all.

NA,TRBJ2-2,11,TRBV6-5,NA,TGTGCCGCTCGGGGTGTCGGGGAGCTGTTTTTT,CAARGVGELFF
NA,TRBJ1-1,16,TRBV19,NA,TGTGCCAGTAGTCTCCGTTCGTCGGGTCTGAACACTGAAGCTTTCTTT,CASSLRSSGLNTEAFF
NA,TRBJ2-1,13,TRBV18,NA,TGTGCCAGCTCTGGGGACTCAAGGAATGAGCAGTTCTTC,CASSGDSRNEQFF
TRBD1,TRBJ1-3,16,TRBV7-2,NA,TGTGCCAGCAGCTGGCTTCCGGAGACAGGGGGAAACACCATATATTTT,CASSWLPETGGNTIYF
NA,TRBJ1-2,16,TRBV28,NA,TGTGCCAGCAGTTCCCCTGGCAGGGGCGGTGGCTATGGCTACACCTTC,CASSSPGRGGGYGYTF
NA,TRBJ1-4,14,TRBV28,NA,TGTGCCAGCAGTCCCGCGTCAGGGCTCGAAAAACTGTTTTTT,CASSPASGLEKLFF
TRBD2,TRBJ2-7,16,TRBV10-2,NA,TGCGCCAGCAGTGAGTCTAGGCCATTCCTCGGGGGGGAGCAGTACTTC,CASSESRPFLGGEQYF
NA,TRBJ2-3,15,TRBV4-3,NA,TGCGCCAGCAGCCAAAACGACAGATACACAGATACGCAGTATTTT,CASSQNDRYTDTQYF
NA,TRBJ2-1,16,TRBV7-2,NA,TGTGCCAGCAGCTTATCAGGCACGAACTTTTACAATGAGCAGTTCTTC,CASSLSGTNFYNEQFF
NA,TRBJ2-3,15,TRBV9,NA,TGTGCCAGCAGCGTAGCGGGAGCAGGCACAGATACGCAGTATTTT,CASSVAGAGTDTQYF
NA,TRBJ1-5,14,TRBV6-6,few,TGTGCCAGCAGTTACTCTAACAGGGATCAGCCCCAGCATTTT,CASSYSNRDQPQHF
NA,TRBJ2-2,14,TRBV27,NA,TGTGCCAGCAGTTTAAGAGTTGCAGGGGGGGAGCTGTTTTTT,CASSLRVAGGELFF
NA,TRBJ2-1,16,TRBV7-9,NA,TGTGCCAGCAGCTTTTCCAGGGGTGGCTCCTACAATGAGCAGTTCTTC,CASSFSRGGSYNEQFF
TRBD2,TRBJ2-3,16,TRBV2,NA,TGTGCCAGCAGTGAAGGACTAGCTTGGGGCACAGATACGCAGTATTTT,CASSEGLAWGTDTQYF
NA,TRBJ2-7,14,TRBV19,NA,TGTGCCAGTAGTTCCCCTCAGAGGACCTACGAGCAGTACTTC,CASSSPQRTYEQYF
TRBD2,TRBJ2-1,17,TRBV5-8,NA,TGTGCCAGCAGCTTGCGGGGACTAGCGGGAGAACGCAATGAGCAGTTCTTC,CASSLRGLAGERNEQFF
TRBD2,TRBJ2-7,14,TRBV10-2,once,TGCGCCAGCAGGCTAGCGGGAGGGGCTCACGAGCAGTACTTC,CASRLAGGAHEQYF
NA,TRBJ1-4,13,TRBV29-1,NA,TGCAGCGTCGTCAGGGATATAGGTGAAAAACTGTTTTTT,CSVVRDIGEKLFF
NA,TRBJ1-1,15,TRBV7-9,NA,TGTGCCAGCAGCTTTACCATGGGAGCGAGGACTGAAGCTTTCTTT,CASSFTMGARTEAFF
NA,TRBJ1-4,18,TRBV5-1,NA,TGCGCCAGCAGATCGGGGGGGTCAACCTTTGCAACTAATGAAAAACTGTTTTTT,CASRSGGSTFATNEKLFF
TRBD1,TRBJ1-5,15,TRBV27,NA,TGTGCCAGCACATCAACAGGGGGTGGCAATCAGCCCCAGCATTTT,CASTSTGGGNQPQHF
TRBD1,TRBJ1-2,12,TRBV7-3,NA,TGTGCCAGCAGCGCCACAGGGGTTGGCTACACCTTC,CASSATGVGYTF
TRBD2,TRBJ2-5,13,TRBV28,NA,TGTGCCAGCAGCCCCGGGGGGGAGGGGACCCAGTACTTC,CASSPGGEGTQYF
NA,TRBJ2-7,15,TRBV6-5,NA,TGTGCCAGCAGTCCTTACCCAGGGCAGCCGTACGAGCAGTACTTC,CASSPYPGQPYEQYF
NA,TRBJ1-1,13,TRBV7-3,NA,TGTGCCAGCAGCTTAAACAGAGACACTGAAGCTTTCTTT,CASSLNRDTEAFF
NA,TRBJ1-1,13,TRBV6-5,NA,TGTGCCAGCAGCTCCCGTATGAACACTGAAGCTTTCTTT,CASSSRMNTEAFF
TRBD2,TRBJ2-3,16,TRBV5-1,NA,TGCGCCAGCAGCTCAACTAGCGGAGCTAGCACAGATACGCAGTATTTT,CASSSTSGASTDTQYF
TRBD1,TRBJ2-5,14,TRBV5-4,NA,TGTGCCAGCAGCATGGGACAGGGACAAGAGACCCAGTACTTC,CASSMGQGQETQYF